These 13 T cell receptor beta chains were sequenced from one sample in a study of shared clonotypes between healthy human individuals. TCRdb keeps only in-frame clones here, not all; method: immunoSEQ multiplex PCR. The profile shows roughly 2.2 million clones, 85% to 95% of them singletons. Sequenced sample: naive CD4+ T cells from PBMCs. The subset denotes: CD45RA+ positively selected. The receptors were gathered from a man aged 18 to 29 in good health. Some clones in this sample may be carry-over from other donors' samples.

CDR3 residues: CASSIQQGARGYTF. CDR3 nucleotide sequence: TGTGCCAGTAGTATACAACAGGGGGCGCGGGGCTACACCTTC. The chain has TRBV19 and TRBJ1-2; 9 positions match TRBD1. The V gene's germline CDR1 is LNHDA and CDR2 SQIVND (reference sequence). The CDR3 runs 14 residues. The V gene end was trimmed by 2 bases and the J gene end by 8 bases; junction bases not matched to a gene: 6.

V and J are TRBV28 and TRBJ1-1; 8 positions match TRBD1. The trim removed 8 bases at V and 8 bases at J, leaving 7 bases unmatched. Germline V gene lookup returns CDR1 MDHEN and CDR2 SYDVKM. This CDR3 contains 12 residues. The CDR3 protein is CASQSRDREAFF. In nucleotides, the CDR3 is TGTGCCAGCCAGTCCCGGGACAGGGAAGCTTTCTTT.

The CDR3 nucleotides read TGTGCCAGTACCCCTGGGAGGGAGGACTATGGCTACACCTTC. Translating gives CASTPGREDYGYTF. The chain recombines TRBV19 with TRBJ1-2, with D unclear. Trimming took off 7 bases at V and 3 bases at J, with 15 bases between the two ends. This CDR3 spans 14 amino acids. Per germline, CDR1 LNHDA and CDR2 SQIVND (reference sequence).

This clone came up once. This same CDR3 is encoded by further DNA sequences in the sample. The chain employs TRBV5-1 and TRBJ1-1, with D perhaps TRBD1 (6 bases). This CDR3 comprises 15 residues. Per the germline V gene, CDR1 is SGHRS and CDR2 is YFSETQ. V lost 4 bases to trimming and J lost 0 bases, with 13 bases between them. CDR3: CASSSGQTMNTEAFF. The CDR3 DNA sequence: TGCGCCAGCAGCAGTGGACAGACCATGAACACTGAAGCTTTCTTT.

The chain employs TRBV7-2 and TRBJ2-3; 7 bases are shared with TRBD2. Trimming took 4 bases from V and 5 from J; bases not matched to a gene: 3. The V gene's germline CDR1 is SGHTA and CDR2 FQGNSA. This CDR3 has 13 amino acids. CDR3 sequence: CASSSRTRDTQYF. The CDR3 DNA reads TGTGCCAGCAGCTCCCGGACTAGAGATACGCAGTATTTT.

The chain employs TRBV30 and TRBJ2-7; no reliable D call. Looked up from germline, CDR1 is GTSNPN and CDR2 is SVGIG (reference sequence). V was trimmed by 2 bases and J by 1 base, leaving 6 bases between them. The CDR3 sequence is 12 residues long. The CDR3 DNA follows: TGTGCCTGGAGTAAACTTTCCTACGAGCAGTACTTC. This translates into CAWSKLSYEQYF.

This clone was detected a few times. The chain carries TRBV29-1 and TRBJ1-1; D is perhaps TRBD1 (6 bases). The ends were cut back, 6 bases at V and 3 bases at J, with 20 bases in the middle. The length of the CDR3 is 15 residues. Per germline, CDR1 SQVTM and CDR2 ANQGSEA. CDR3 sequence (DNA): TGCAGCGTCCCCGCATTACAGGGTGCGGACACTGAAGCTTTCTTT. Residues: CSVPALQGADTEAFF.

This chain joins TRBV2 and TRBJ2-7; the match to TRBD2 covers 10 bases. After removal of 3 bases from V and 4 bases from J, the junction contained 6 bases not matched to a gene. The CDR3 runs to 15 residues. CDR1 is SNHLY and CDR2 is FYNNEI in the germline V gene. CDR3 sequence reads: CASSESTSGTYEQYF. CDR3 nucleotides: TGTGCCAGCAGTGAGAGTACTAGCGGGACTTACGAGCAGTACTTC.

The gene calls are TRBV6-1 and TRBJ2-5, with 7 bases that match TRBD1. Germline CDR1 reads MNHNS; CDR2 reads SASEGT. J lost 5 bases, V lost 0 bases, and 3 bases had no gene match. This CDR3 comprises 14 residues. In DNA form, the CDR3 reads TGTGCCAGCAGTGAAGCGACAGGGACGGAGACCCAGTACTTC. Amino acid sequence: CASSEATGTETQYF.

The chain couples TRBV11-3 to TRBJ2-5, with 7 bases identical to TRBD2. CDR3 size: 15 residues. Germline lookup yields CDR1 SGHNT and CDR2 YENEEA. V gave up 1 base and J gave up 5 bases; unmatched junction bases: 7. DNA of the CDR3: TGTGCCAGCAGCTTAGGGGGGGGAGCGGAGGAGACCCAGTACTTC. Translation: CASSLGGGAEETQYF.

The chain couples TRBV7-8 to TRBJ1-1; TRBD1 is a possible D gene (6 bases). Deletions cut 6 bases from V and 1 base from J, with 12 bases between. Germline CDR1 SGHVS, CDR2 FQNEAQ. CDR3 length: 14 residues. For the CDR3, the DNA is TGTGCCAGCAGGGCCTCCAGGGGGAACACTGAAGCTTTCTTT. It specifies CASRASRGNTEAFF.

The V gene is TRBV14, the J gene TRBJ2-3; the D is unclear. The CDR3 runs to 15 residues. Germline V gene sequence: CDR1 SGHDN, CDR2 FVKESK. V was pared by 0 bases and J by 6 bases, with 13 bases between. CDR3 protein: CASSQDVLPGDTQYF. The CDR3 bases are TGTGCCAGCAGCCAAGATGTACTCCCCGGGGATACGCAGTATTTT.

This clone was seen a single time. The rearrangement joins TRBV7-9 to TRBJ2-5; TRBD2 might be the D (6 bases). Between the trimmed V and J ends, which lost 5 bases and 5 bases, there was a span of 21 bases. The CDR3 is 16 amino acids. Looked up from germline, CDR1 is SEHNR and CDR2 is FQNEAQ (reference sequence). This CDR3 is CASSPPSGRGVETQYF. The CDR3 region has the DNA TGTGCCAGCAGCCCACCCTCCGGGCGGGGCGTCGAGACCCAGTACTTC.